This T cell receptor beta chain was identified in a study of T cells in Graves' hyperthyroidism and ophthalmopathy. TCR beta CDR3 sequences were amplified from RNA transcripts. RT-PCR in the first round (using the HTBI primer set) targeted the TCR CDR3. Using its own MiXCR run on the multiplex PCR reads, TCRdb lists one record per CDR3 protein. The sample lists 450,000 to 700,000 distinct CDR3 sequences, roughly 50% seen once, with around 8% in the top ten. This clonotype turned up a few times. Its antigen is currently unknown. At one end, the junction sequence differs from germline, possibly due to a read error. Stable disease denoted Graves' hyperthyroidism without ophthalmopathy progression within 18 months. Exclusion of a patient resulted from uncontrolled infection, other autoimmune disease, pregnancy or lactation. Clinical symptoms, serum thyroxine, TRAb, thyroid ultrasound and orbital computed tomography established diagnosis.

The CDR3 is 14 residues long. Germline CDR1 reads ENHRY; CDR2 reads SYGVKD. Study-wide findings and caveats: Most thyroid clonotypes expanded above 0.001 were also detected in blood.

Sample: peripheral blood or thyroid tissue (not recorded which). This clonotype was obtained from a woman between 18 and 30 years old with Graves' hyperthyroidism. This chain joins TRBV10-3 and TRBJ2-5; 9 bases line up with TRBD2. The CDR3 region has the DNA TGTGCCATCAGAGCGGGAGGATATCAAGAGACCCAGTACTTT. This codes for CAIRAGGYQETQYF.